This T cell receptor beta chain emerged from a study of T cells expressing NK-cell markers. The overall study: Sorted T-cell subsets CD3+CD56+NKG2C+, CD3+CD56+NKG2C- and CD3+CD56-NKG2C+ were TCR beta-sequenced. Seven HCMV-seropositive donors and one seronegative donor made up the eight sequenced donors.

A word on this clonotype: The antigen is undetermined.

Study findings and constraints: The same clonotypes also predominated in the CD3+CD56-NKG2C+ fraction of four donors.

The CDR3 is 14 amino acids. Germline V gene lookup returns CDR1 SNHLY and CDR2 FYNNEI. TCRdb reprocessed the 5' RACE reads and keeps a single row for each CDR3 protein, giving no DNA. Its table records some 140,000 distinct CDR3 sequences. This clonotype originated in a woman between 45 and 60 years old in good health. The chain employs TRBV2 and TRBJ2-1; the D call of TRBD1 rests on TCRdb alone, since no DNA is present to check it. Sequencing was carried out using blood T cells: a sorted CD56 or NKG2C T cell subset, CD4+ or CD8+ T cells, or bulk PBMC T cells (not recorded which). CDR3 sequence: CASLLTGGDNEQFF.